This T cell receptor (beta chain) was captured in a study of cytotoxic CD8 clonotypes in ibrutinib-treated CLL. Study-wide context: Partial responses numbered roughly 24 and complete responses 2; after a median around 72 months, roughly 15 stayed remitted and roughly twelve progressed. It was after a median approximately twelve months of treatment, range 6 to 36, that response samples were taken.

Study outcomes and limitations: At progression, clonality fell back toward baseline after rising at ibrutinib response. Public clonotypes (which were uncommon) either contracted or remained stable on treatment.

CDR3 length equals 14 residues. From germline, CDR1 is GTSNPN and CDR2 SVGIG (reference sequence). Germline trimming cut 2 bases from V and 6 bases from J; bases unmatched to any gene: 6. Here immunoSEQ multiplex PCR was the method, and the copy in TCRdb shows in-frame clones only, minus some. The sample consists of 110,000 to 150,000 clones, approximately 81% of them appearing once. Comments on this clone: Its antigen is not identified.

The sequence came from a human donor with chronic lymphocytic leukemia. This material consisted of PBMCs, taken after 12 months of ibrutinib treatment. The J gene is TRBJ2-1, the V gene TRBV30, with TRBD2 matching 8 bases. The CDR3 protein is CAWSTGTSGNEQFF. The CDR3, as DNA: TGTGCCTGGAGTACGGGAACTAGCGGCAATGAGCAGTTCTTC. Full variable domain (remainder filled in from reference TRBV30 and TRBJ2-1): SQTIHQWPATLVQPVGSPLSLECTVEGTSNPNLYWYRQAAGRGLQLLFYSVGIGQISSEVPQNLSASRPQDRQFILSSKKLLLSDSGFYLCAWSTGTSGNEQFFGPGTRLTVL.